The entry below describes one T cell receptor beta chain. The antigen is undetermined. The data are from a study of post-analysis software for immune sequencing data. Study as a whole: Recorded subtypes: relapsing-remitting, secondary progressive, progressive-relapsing; some patients unannotated.

The CDR3 covers 16 residues. Germline V gene sequence: CDR1 MNHEY, CDR2 SMNVEV (reference sequence). Trimming took off 2 bases at V and 0 bases at J, with 14 bases between the two ends. The library was made from cDNA and included unique molecular identifiers. Roughly 490,000 cDNA molecules came from about 1 to 10 million T cells. TCRdb reprocessed the PCR reads with MiXCR, giving one entry per CDR3 protein. The table records about 170,000 distinct CDR3 sequences, approximately 28% of them present only once. Study findings and constraints: Patients with multiple sclerosis recorded significantly lower normalized Chao1 diversity than controls, the study found. Under the F measure, samples that were prepared in one batch clustered strongly together. Roughly five TRBV segments were more frequent in patients than controls; TRBV5-6, TRBV5-1 and TRBV20-1 belonged to this group.

V usage is TRBV27 and J usage is TRBJ2-7; D perhaps matches TRBD1 (6 bases). This receptor was obtained from a girl aged 5-17 years with multiple sclerosis. The specimen sequenced was blood. The CDR3 nucleotides read TGTGCCAGCAGTTTAGACGCCGGGACACACTCCTACGAGCAGTACTTC. Translated: CASSLDAGTHSYEQYF.